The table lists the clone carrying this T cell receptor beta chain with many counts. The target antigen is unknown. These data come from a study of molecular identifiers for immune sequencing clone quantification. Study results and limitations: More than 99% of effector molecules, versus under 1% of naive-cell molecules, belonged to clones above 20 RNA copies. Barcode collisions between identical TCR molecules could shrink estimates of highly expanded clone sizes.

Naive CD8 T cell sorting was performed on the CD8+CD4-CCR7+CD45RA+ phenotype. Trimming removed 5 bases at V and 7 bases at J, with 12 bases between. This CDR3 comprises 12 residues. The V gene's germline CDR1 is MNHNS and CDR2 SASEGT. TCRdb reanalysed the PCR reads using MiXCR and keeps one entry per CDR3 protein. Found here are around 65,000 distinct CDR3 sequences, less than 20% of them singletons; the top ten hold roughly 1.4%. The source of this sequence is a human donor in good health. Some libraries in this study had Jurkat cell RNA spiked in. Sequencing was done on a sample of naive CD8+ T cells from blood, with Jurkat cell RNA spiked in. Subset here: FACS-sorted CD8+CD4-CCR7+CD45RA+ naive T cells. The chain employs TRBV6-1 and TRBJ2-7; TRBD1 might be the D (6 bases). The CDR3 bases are TGTGCCAGCAGTTTACAGGGAAAGGAGCAGTACTTC. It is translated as CASSLQGKEQYF.